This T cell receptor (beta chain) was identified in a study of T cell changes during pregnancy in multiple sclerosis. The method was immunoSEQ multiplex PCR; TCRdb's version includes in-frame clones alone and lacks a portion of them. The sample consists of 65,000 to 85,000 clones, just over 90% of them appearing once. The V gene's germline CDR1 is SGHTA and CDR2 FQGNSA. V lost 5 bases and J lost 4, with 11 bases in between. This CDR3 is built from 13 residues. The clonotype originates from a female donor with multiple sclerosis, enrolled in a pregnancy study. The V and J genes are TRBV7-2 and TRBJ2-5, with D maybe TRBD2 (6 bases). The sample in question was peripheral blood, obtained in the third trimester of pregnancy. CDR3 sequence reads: CASSRGTLETQYF. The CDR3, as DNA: TGTGCCAGCAGCCGGGGGACTCTAGAGACCCAGTACTTC.